This passage covers 7 T cell receptor beta chains from one sample sequenced in a study of T cells in Graves' hyperthyroidism and ophthalmopathy. There were TCR beta CDR3 regions amplified from RNA transcripts. The TCR CDR3 was amplified in a first-round RT-PCR using the HTBI primer set. Via MiXCR, TCRdb re-called the multiplex PCR reads, giving one row per CDR3 protein. The data hold roughly 560,000 distinct CDR3 sequences, with roughly 15% observed a single time. The sequenced material came from blood. The receptors originated from a middle-aged woman with Graves' ophthalmopathy.

The V and J genes are TRBV11-2 and TRBJ1-5, with 8 nucleotides matching TRBD1. Looked up from germline, CDR1 is SGHAT and CDR2 is FQNNGV. The V segment lost 4 bases and the J segment 5 bases; nucleotides outside the gene matches: 4. This CDR3 is 14 amino acids long. The DNA for the CDR3 is TGTGCCAGCAGCTCCGGACAGGGCCATCAGCCCCAGCATTTT. Residues: CASSSGQGHQPQHF.

This clonotype was seen repeatedly, ten times or more. This sequence joins TRBV15 and TRBJ2-7; 7 bases fit TRBD2. The CDR3 runs 15 residues. In germline, CDR1 is LNHNV, CDR2 YYDKDF (reference sequence). The trim removed 0 bases at V and 1 base at J, leaving 3 bases unmatched. The CDR3 nucleotides are TGTGCCACCAGCAGAGAGCGGGGGAGTTCCTACGAGCAGTACTTC. It yields the protein CATSRERGSSYEQYF.

In the case of this clonotype: A much larger clonotype is one base distant, so this may be a read error. CDR3 region: CASGQGHTF. CDR3 in DNA: TGCGCCAGCGGACAGGGCCACACCTTC. The chain joins TRBV5-1 to TRBJ1-2, with 8 bases fitting TRBD1. V was clipped by 7 bases and J by 12 bases; unmatched bases: 2. The germline CDR1 and CDR2 sequences are SGHRS and YFSETQ. This CDR3 has 9 residues.

This clonotype was seen at least ten times. The chain has TRBV15 and TRBJ1-2, with 10 positions matching TRBD1. Germline V gene lookup returns CDR1 LNHNV and CDR2 YYDKDF (reference sequence). V shed 8 bases and J 7 bases; nucleotides not matched to a gene: 10. The CDR3 runs 14 residues. The CDR3, as DNA: TGTGCCACCGATCAGACAGGGGGCCCTCCTGGCTACACCTTC. This sequence encodes CATDQTGGPPGYTF.

The table lists this clonotype with many counts. J is TRBJ2-7 and V is TRBV7-8; D not resolved. V lost 0 bases, J lost 12 bases, and 9 bases lay in between. This CDR3 region has 11 residues. CDR1 and CDR2 (germline): SGHVS, FQNEAQ. For the CDR3, the DNA is TGTGCCAGCAGCTTAGCGCGAGAGTGGTACTTC. Its protein product is CASSLAREWYF.

This clonotype was counted many times. The rearrangement joins TRBV28 to TRBJ2-7; D is possibly TRBD1 or TRBD2 (5 bases each). Trimming stripped 4 bases from V and 3 bases from J, with 16 bases between. The CDR3 has 15 amino acids. Germline loops: CDR1 MDHEN, CDR2 SYDVKM. CDR3 nucleotide sequence: TGTGCCAGCAGTTGGGGGTGGGGCAGGAGCTACGAGCAGTACTTC. It translates to CASSWGWGRSYEQYF.

The J gene is TRBJ1-6, the V gene TRBV12-3 or TRBV12-4; a weak D match, TRBD1 (5 bases). This CDR3 is 13 amino acids long. Between the trimmed V and J ends, which lost 5 bases and 8 bases, there was a span of 10 bases. CDR3 loop: CASSPREDSPLHF. CDR3 nucleotide sequence: TGTGCCAGCAGTCCCAGGGAGGATTCACCCCTCCACTTT.